This TCR beta chain was observed in a study of T cell responses to AZD1222 COVID-19 vaccine. Findings and limits, study-wide: Variant regions that are unmutated are reportedly the target of nearly half of spike-specific TCRs. Repertoire samples came only from after the peak T cell response.

Sequenced by immunoSEQ multiplex PCR; TCRdb stores in-frame clones only, minus some. This table holds some 150,000 clones, roughly 91% found once. The CDR3 spans 15 residues. Germline V gene data show CDR1 as LNHDA and CDR2 as SQIVND (reference sequence). Trimming at V came to 7 bases and at J to 2 bases, leaving 5 bases not matched to a gene. In regard to this clone: Its target is not known.

The specimen was peripheral blood, collected on day 0 of AZD1222 vaccination. The receptor's source is an adult in good health. J is TRBJ2-1 and V is TRBV19, with 10 bases aligning to TRBD2. Written as DNA, the CDR3 is TGTGCCAGTAATTTCGGGACTAGCGCCTACAATGAGCAGTTCTTC. Translating gives CASNFGTSAYNEQFF.